A single sample gave rise to the 7 T cell receptor beta chains below, sequenced in a study of T cell changes during pregnancy in multiple sclerosis. This table comes from immunoSEQ multiplex PCR, and its TCRdb copy is limited to in-frame clones, with some not included. The sample consists of about 77,000 clones, approximately 90% of them appearing once. The material was peripheral blood, obtained before pregnancy. The receptors here all came from a female donor with multiple sclerosis, enrolled in a pregnancy study.

The V call is TRBV9, the J call TRBJ1-6, with D possibly TRBD1 on 6 matching bases. The CDR3 consists of 15 residues. V lost 2 bases and J lost 5, with 11 bases in between. Germline V lookup: CDR1 SGDLS, CDR2 YYNGEE. Written as DNA, the CDR3 is TGTGCCAGCAGCGTTGGGGGGGGCAATAATTCACCCCTCCACTTT. Residues: CASSVGGGNNSPLHF.

V usage is TRBV28 and J usage is TRBJ2-5; 8 nucleotides line up with TRBD1. Germline-derived CDR1 and CDR2 are MDHEN and SYDVKM. The CDR3 totals 17 residues. V was clipped by 0 bases and J by 5 bases; unmatched bases: 11. Here the CDR3 DNA reads TGTGCCAGCAGTTTATGGTTTGGGACAGGACACGGGGAGACCCAGTACTTC. It codes for CASSLWFGTGHGETQYF.

This rearrangement joins TRBV4-2 to TRBJ2-5; 11 bases line up with TRBD2. Germline assignment: CDR1 LGHNA and CDR2 YNFKEQ. The CDR3 consists of 17 residues. J lost 7 bases, V lost 1 base, and 11 bases had no gene match. CDR3 sequence reads: CASSQVGDASGGRTQYF. CDR3 in DNA: TGTGCCAGCAGCCAAGTGGGGGACGCTAGCGGGGGGCGGACCCAGTACTTC.

The chain combines TRBV5-1 with TRBJ2-7; TRBD2 matches 9 bases. The CDR3 loop spans 16 amino acids. Trimming cost V 2 bases and J 6 bases; bases outside gene matches: 12. Germline CDR1 SGHRS, CDR2 YFSETQ. As DNA, the CDR3 is TGCGCCAGCAGCTTTGGGCTAGCGGGGAGCCTAGCCGAGCAGTACTTC. Translating it yields CASSFGLAGSLAEQYF.

This chain connects TRBV9 to TRBJ1-2, with D tentatively TRBD1 (6 bases). The CDR3 spans 16 residues. V shed 4 bases and J shed 6 bases, with 22 bases lying between them. Per germline, CDR1 SGDLS and CDR2 YYNGEE. The DNA for the CDR3 is TGTGCCAGCAGCCCACTTAAGGGGGTCCCGGGCGATGGCTACACCTTC. The encoded protein is CASSPLKGVPGDGYTF.

V usage is TRBV4-1 and J usage is TRBJ2-7; TRBD2 agrees at 9 bases. CDR3 length: 16 residues. Germline CDR1 and CDR2: MGHRA and YSYEKL. V gave up 1 base and J gave up 3 bases; unmatched junction bases: 7. CDR3 protein: CASSQVQAGGDYEQYF. The DNA for the CDR3 is TGCGCCAGCAGCCAAGTTCAAGCGGGGGGAGACTACGAGCAGTACTTC.

V and J are TRBV4-2 and TRBJ2-7, with 9 nucleotides matching TRBD1. The CDR3 length is 15 residues. V shed 1 base, J shed 5 bases, and the junction held 6 bases outside the gene matches. Looked up from germline, CDR1 is LGHNA and CDR2 is YNFKEQ. The CDR3 loop is CASSQAYRGLNEQYF. CDR3 nucleotide sequence: TGTGCCAGCAGCCAAGCCTACAGGGGGCTCAACGAGCAGTACTTC.